These 5 T cell receptor beta chains share one sample of origin, sequenced in a study of T-cell reconstitution after alpha-beta-depleted transplantation in children. This sample's TCRbeta library carried unique molecular identifier barcodes. TCRdb itself ran the PCR reads through MiXCR, one entry per CDR3 protein. The top ten clones hold roughly 2.5% of a sample with some 500,000 distinct CDR3 sequences, around a third of them seen once. The sample consisted of PBMCs from the stem cell graft donor, taken from the stem cell graft. The receptors stem from a human donor who donated a stem cell graft to a child with aplastic anemia.

This clonotype has a handful of counts. The CDR3 DNA reads TGTGCCAGCAGTCGAGGACAGGGCTATGGCTACACCTTC. Its translation: CASSRGQGYGYTF. J is TRBJ1-2 and V is TRBV12-3 or TRBV12-4, with 8 bases matching TRBD1. V lost 5 bases and J lost 4; bases outside the gene matches: 3. The CDR3 is 13 amino acids.

The V call is TRBV28, the J call TRBJ2-7, with 11 bases that match TRBD1. In germline, CDR1 is MDHEN, CDR2 SYDVKM. The CDR3 contains 16 residues. Germline trimming cut 7 bases from V and 1 base from J; bases unmatched to any gene: 9. The CDR3 DNA follows: TGTGCCAGCAACGCAACACGGGACAGGGGGTCCTACGAGCAGTACGTC. This encodes CASNATRDRGSYEQYV.

The table lists this clonotype with a few counts. The genes are TRBV20-1 and TRBJ1-1; tentative D call: TRBD1 (5 bases). CDR1 DFQATT and CDR2 SNEGSKA come from the germline V gene (reference sequence). The V and J ends lost 6 bases and 7 bases respectively, with 12 bases between them. The CDR3 is made up of 11 amino acids. The CDR3 DNA follows: TGCAGTGCCCGTAAGGACATTGAAGCTTTCTTT. The encoded protein is CSARKDIEAFF.

J is TRBJ2-1 and V is TRBV24-1; 7 bases are shared with TRBD1. The germline V gene has CDR1 KGHDR and CDR2 SFDVKD. CDR3 length: 15 residues. V shed 8 bases and J 1 base; nucleotides not matched to a gene: 7. DNA of the CDR3: TGTGCCACCAAGGGCAACAGGGGATCCTACAATGAGCAGTTCTTC. This translates into CATKGNRGSYNEQFF.

The rearrangement uses TRBV30 and TRBJ2-3, with 11 positions matching TRBD2. The junction had 2 bases not matched to a gene; V was cut back by 3 bases and J by 6 bases. This CDR3 comprises 13 residues. Germline CDR1 is GTSNPN and CDR2 is SVGIG (reference sequence). The CDR3 DNA reads as TGTGCCTGGAGGCTAGCGGGAGGTGATACGCAGTATTTT. It codes for CAWRLAGGDTQYF.